A selection of T cell receptor beta chains follows, all from one sample in a study of blood T cell repertoires in COVID-19. Libraries were prepared by immunoSEQ multiplex PCR; TCRdb keeps only in-frame clonotypes and omits some of them. Found here are approximately 170,000 clones, roughly 70% of them singletons; the top ten hold 2.5% to 3%. The sample consisted of peripheral blood. These receptors were collected from a woman older than 75 with acute or convalescent COVID-19. The conserved cysteine and the conserved F or W are not part of the CDR3 here.

>TRBV25-1
ASSDVRTGSGELF
>TRBV13
ASTPVDTDTQY
>TRBV6-5
ASSYWGTGGEKLF
>TRBV5-1
ASSLGGYPDEQF
>TRBV25-1
ASSATGTGLYEQY
>TRBV28
ASTPGGISYEQY
>TRBV5-1
ASSLGDRSGNTIY
>TRBV5-1
AGRPGQGLADGYT
>TRBV10-2
ASSAQYNSPLH
>TRBV7-9
ASSLAGGDTQY
>TRBV2
ASSEIIQPNEKLF
>TRBV7-2
ASSLGAGIGSPLH
>TRBV6-1
ASSESGVGARQPQH
>TRBV19
ASSVGGPEQY
>TRBV9
ASSDTGFSGELF
>TRBV12-3/TRBV12-4
ASSRELAGEQY
>TRBV28
ASSLSQGAGDTQY
>TRBV19
ASSMRVNEQF
>TRBV19
ASSIPVGGGLYGYT
>TRBV6-1
ASSDFGARVGTGELF
>TRBV6-4
ASSDSPGGGYT